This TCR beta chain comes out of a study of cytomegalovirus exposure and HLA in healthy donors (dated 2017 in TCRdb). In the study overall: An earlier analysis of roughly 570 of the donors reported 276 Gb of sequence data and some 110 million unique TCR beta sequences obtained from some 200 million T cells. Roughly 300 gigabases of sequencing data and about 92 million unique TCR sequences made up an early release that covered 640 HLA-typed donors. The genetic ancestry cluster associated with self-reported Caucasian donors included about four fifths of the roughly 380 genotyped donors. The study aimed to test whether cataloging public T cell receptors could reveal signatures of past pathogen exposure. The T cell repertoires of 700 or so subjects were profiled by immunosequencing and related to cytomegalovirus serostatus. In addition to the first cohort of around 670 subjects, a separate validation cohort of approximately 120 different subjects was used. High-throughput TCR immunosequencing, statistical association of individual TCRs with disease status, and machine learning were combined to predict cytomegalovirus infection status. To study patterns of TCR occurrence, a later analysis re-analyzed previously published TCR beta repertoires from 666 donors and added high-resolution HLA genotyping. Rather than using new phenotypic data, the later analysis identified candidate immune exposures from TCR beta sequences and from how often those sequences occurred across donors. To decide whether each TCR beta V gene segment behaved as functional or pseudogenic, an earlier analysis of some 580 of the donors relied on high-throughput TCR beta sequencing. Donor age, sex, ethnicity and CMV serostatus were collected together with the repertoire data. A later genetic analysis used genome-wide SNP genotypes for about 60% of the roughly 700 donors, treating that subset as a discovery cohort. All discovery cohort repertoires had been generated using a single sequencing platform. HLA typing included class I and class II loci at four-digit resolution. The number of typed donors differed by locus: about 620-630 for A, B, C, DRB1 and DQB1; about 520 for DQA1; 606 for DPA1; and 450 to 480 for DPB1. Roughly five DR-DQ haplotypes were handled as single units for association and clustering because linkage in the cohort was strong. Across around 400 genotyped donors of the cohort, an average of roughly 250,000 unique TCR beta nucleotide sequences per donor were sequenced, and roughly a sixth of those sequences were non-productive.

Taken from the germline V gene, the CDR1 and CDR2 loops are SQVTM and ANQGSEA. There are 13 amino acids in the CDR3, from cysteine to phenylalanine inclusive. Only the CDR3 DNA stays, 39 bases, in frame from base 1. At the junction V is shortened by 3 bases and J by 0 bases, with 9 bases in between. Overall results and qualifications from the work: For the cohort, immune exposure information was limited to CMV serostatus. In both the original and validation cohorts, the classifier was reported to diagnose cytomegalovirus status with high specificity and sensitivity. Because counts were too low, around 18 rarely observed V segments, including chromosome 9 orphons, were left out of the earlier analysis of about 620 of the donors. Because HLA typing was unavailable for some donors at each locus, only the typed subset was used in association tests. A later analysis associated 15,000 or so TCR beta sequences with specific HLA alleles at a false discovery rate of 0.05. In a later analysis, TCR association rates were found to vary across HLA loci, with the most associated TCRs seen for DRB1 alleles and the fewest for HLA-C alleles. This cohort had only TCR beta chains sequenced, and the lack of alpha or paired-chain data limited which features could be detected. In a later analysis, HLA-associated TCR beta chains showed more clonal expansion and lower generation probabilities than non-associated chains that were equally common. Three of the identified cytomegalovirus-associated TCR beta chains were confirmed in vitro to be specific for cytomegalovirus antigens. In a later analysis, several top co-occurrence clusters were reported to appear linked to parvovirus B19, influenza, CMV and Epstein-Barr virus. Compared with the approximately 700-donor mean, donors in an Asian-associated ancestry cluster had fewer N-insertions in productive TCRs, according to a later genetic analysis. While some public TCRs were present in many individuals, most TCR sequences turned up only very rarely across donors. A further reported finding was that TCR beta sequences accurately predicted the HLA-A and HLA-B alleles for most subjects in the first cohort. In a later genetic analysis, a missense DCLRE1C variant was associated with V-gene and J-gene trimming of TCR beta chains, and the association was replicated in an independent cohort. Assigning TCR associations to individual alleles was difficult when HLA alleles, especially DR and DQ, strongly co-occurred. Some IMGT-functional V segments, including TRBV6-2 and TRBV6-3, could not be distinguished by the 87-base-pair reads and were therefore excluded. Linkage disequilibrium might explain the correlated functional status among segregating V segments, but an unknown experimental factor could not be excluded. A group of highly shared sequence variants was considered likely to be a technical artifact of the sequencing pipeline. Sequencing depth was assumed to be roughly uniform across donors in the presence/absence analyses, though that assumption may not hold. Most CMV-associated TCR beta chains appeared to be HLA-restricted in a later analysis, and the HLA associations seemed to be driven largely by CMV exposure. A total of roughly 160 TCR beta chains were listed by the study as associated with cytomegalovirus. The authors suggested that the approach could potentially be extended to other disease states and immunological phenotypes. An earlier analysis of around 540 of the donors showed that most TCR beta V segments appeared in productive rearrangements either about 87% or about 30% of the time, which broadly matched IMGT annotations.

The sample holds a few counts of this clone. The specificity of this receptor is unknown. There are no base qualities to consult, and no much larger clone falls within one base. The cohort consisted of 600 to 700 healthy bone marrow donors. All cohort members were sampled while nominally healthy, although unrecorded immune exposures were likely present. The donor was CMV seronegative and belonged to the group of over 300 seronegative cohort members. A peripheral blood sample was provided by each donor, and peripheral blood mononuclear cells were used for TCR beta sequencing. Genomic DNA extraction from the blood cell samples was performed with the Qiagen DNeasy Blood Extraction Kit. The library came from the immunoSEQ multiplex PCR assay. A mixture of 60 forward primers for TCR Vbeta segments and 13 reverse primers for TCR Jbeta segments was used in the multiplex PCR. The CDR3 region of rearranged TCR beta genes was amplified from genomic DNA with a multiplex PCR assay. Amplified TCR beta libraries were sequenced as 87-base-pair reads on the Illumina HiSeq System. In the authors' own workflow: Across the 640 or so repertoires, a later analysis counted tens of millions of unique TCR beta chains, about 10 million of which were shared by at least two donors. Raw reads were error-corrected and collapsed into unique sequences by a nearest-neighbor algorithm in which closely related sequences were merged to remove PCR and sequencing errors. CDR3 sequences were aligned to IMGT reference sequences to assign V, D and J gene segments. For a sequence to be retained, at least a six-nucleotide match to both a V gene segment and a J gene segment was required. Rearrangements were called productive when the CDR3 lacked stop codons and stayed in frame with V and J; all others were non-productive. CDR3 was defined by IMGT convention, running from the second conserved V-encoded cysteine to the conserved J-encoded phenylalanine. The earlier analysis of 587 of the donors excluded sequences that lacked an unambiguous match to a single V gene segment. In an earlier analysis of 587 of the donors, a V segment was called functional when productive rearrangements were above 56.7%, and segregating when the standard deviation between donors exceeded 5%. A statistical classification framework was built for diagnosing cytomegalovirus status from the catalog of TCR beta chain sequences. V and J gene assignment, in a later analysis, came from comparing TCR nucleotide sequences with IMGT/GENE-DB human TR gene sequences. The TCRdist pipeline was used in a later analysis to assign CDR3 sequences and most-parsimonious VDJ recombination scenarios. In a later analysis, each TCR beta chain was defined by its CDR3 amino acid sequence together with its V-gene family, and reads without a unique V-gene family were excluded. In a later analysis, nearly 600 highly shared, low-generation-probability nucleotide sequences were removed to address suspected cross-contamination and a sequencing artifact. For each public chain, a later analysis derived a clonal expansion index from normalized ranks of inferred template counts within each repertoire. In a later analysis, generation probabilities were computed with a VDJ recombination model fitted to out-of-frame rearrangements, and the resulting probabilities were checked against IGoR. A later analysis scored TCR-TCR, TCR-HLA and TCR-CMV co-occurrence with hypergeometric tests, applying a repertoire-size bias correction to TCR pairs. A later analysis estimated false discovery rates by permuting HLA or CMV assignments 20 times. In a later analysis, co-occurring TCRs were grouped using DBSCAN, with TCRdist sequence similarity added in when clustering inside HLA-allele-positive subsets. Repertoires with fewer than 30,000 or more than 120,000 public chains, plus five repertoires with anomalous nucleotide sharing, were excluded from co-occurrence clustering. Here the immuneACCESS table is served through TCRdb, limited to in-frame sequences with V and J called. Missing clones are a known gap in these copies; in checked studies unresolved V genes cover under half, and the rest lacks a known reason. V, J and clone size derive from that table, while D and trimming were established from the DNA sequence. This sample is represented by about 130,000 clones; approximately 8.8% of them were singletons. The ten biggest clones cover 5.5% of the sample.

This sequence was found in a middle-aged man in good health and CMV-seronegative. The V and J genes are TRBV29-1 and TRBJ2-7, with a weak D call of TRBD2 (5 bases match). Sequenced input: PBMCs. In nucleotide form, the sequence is TGCAGCGTTGATTCCGGGGACTCCTACGAGCAGTACTTC. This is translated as CSVDSGDSYEQYF.